This entry features one TCR beta chain sequence. The count of this clone is one. Its antigen specificity is not known. The junction departs from the called germline gene at one end, perhaps through a read error. This sample was taken from a study of shared clonotypes between healthy human individuals (dated by TCRdb to 2020 to 2022). About the full investigation: The cohort included three men and two women between 18 and 49 years of age. Per donor, leukapheresis produced somewhere between about 0.9 and 9.5 billion PBMCs. For each donor, three plates each were used for CD4 naive and CD4 memory, two plates were used for CD8 naive, and one plate was used for CD8 memory. The study deeply sequenced blood TCR repertoires of about 5 healthy adults to estimate repertoire size and the extent of clonotype sharing between individuals. Different laboratories and diverse techniques were used to prepare libraries and sequence TCR repertoires, to increase sequencing depth and limit assay-specific biases.

TCR CDR3 regions were amplified from genomic DNA by multiplex PCR using the deep immunoSEQ assay. Extracted genomic DNA from each cell subset was spread evenly across all wells of several immunoSEQ 96-well plates, with each plate serving as a replicate. For sorted subsets, each replicate PCR was loaded with about 0.2 ug genomic DNA, equivalent to 30,000 or so T cell genomes. The purified libraries were quantified using a Qubit 3.0 fluorometer, sized with a Bioanalyzer 2100, and then quantified again using the KAPA Library Quantification kit. Every immunoSEQ 96-well plate was sequenced on a dedicated single-read 150-cycle Illumina NextSeq 550 flow cell. The source study handled its data this way. Because the immunoSEQ output included only junctional sequences and no quality scores, the filtering could not be the same as the filtering used for full-length reads. Sequences were annotated with PyIR, a Python wrapper for IgBLAST v1.9, using IMGT germline references to assign V/J genes and CDR3. Reads with weak V/J assignments (E-value above 1e-6), missing CDR3, stop codons, out-of-frame junctions, or ambiguous translated residues were removed. A V3J clonotype was defined by an identical inferred V gene, J gene, and CDR3 amino acid sequence. The percentage overlap between two repertoires was calculated by dividing the number of shared unique clonotypes by the size of the smaller repertoire. Richness of each repertoire was evaluated using RTK rarefaction, the Chao1 estimator, and Recon v2.1 estimates of unobserved clonotypes. OLGA was used to compute generation probabilities for all TCRbeta clonotypes that the gDNA method yielded from a few donors. The source is immuneACCESS, and TCRdb retained only in-frame sequences with V and J called. Part of the clones is not carried over; for the studies checked, unresolved V genes explain less than half of this, and the remainder is unexplained. That table gives V, J and clone size, and the DNA gave D and trimming. This sample has a few hundred thousand clones in its table, and 95% to 98% of those were observed once. Around 0.058% of the sample is held by the ten biggest clonotypes.

Including cysteine and phenylalanine, the CDR3 has 15 amino acids. Just CDR3 DNA is preserved here, 45 bases in frame from base 1. For CDR1 and CDR2, the germline V gene lists MDHEN and SYDVKM. Results and caveats for the whole study, not just this receptor: Larger estimated clonotype richness was generally found for naive subsets than for memory subsets. Compared with non-shared clonotypes, clonotypes shared by all four sorted-subset donors had higher generation probabilities. When a few donors were compared, the shared fraction of clonotypes was about 5.5% for naive CD4, over 3% for naive CD8, 2.3% for memory CD4, and 0.3% to 0.5% for memory CD8. Only blood was sampled, and tissue TCR repertoires likely differ from those in blood. Pairwise subsampling indicated that sequencing depth was expected to affect the degree of clonotype sharing among donors. Because the study included a small number of donors, the genetic and exposure-history diversity represented was limited. Even with the large sequencing depth, rarefaction of the sorted-subset datasets indicated that sequencing was incomplete.

Donors were healthy HIV-negative adults with no recently reported acute infections or vaccinations. Every donor was a Caucasian adult residing in Nashville, Tennessee, USA. Magnetic negative selection was used to enrich CD4+ T cells, after which naive cells were positively selected on CD45RA and the negative fraction became the memory subset. After blood collection by leukapheresis, PBMCs were isolated using Ficoll-Histopaque density gradient centrifugation and then cryopreserved in the vapor phase of liquid nitrogen. Purity and quantity of every magnetically sorted T cell population were checked by analytical flow cytometry. Genomic DNA was isolated from every sorted fraction and measured by UV absorbance on a Nanodrop 2000c.

This sequence was found in a young woman in good health. The rearrangement joined TRBV28 to TRBJ2-1, with 13 bases matching TRBD2. Specimen: naive CD4+ T cells sorted from blood. This specimen's cell subset or site label, interpreted: CD45RA+ positively selected. The CDR3 amino acid sequence is: CASSLSGLAGDKVVF. In nucleotide form, the sequence is TGTGCCAGCAGTCTCAGTGGACTAGCGGGAGATAAGGTAGTCTTC.